The T cell receptor (beta chain) under discussion was sequenced for a study of blood T cells in healthy people across ages. The sample holds a few counts of this clonotype. Looked up from germline, CDR1 is SGHRS and CDR2 is YFSETQ. The CDR3 contains 18 residues. The ends lost 4 bases at V and 4 bases at J; junction bases unmatched: 15. Per sample, at least 5 micrograms of total RNA were extracted. A J-beta primer mix and a sample-barcoded 5' primer were used in a second PCR of roughly 6 to 12 cycles. No fewer than 3 million CDR3-containing paired-end reads came from each sample. TCRdb analysed the 5' RACE reads with MiXCR anew, one entry per CDR3 protein. Of over 950,000 distinct CDR3 sequences in the sample, roughly 47% are singletons; the top ten hold about a fifth.

The chain recombines TRBV5-1 with TRBJ2-1, with TRBD1 matching 9 bases. Sample: blood. This sequence was found in a woman aged 55-75 years in good health. CDR3 in amino acids: CASSVLQGAPGLYNEQFF. The DNA of the CDR3 is TGCGCCAGCAGCGTACTACAGGGGGCCCCGGGGCTATACAATGAGCAGTTCTTC.